This T cell receptor beta chain came from a study of regulatory T cells in long-lasting Graves disease. Overall study findings and caveats: Persistent disease was associated with favored TRBV28 usage and with favored use of TRBJ1-2 and TRBJ2-5.

This clonotype was recorded at least ten times. What it recognizes is unknown. Time point: persistent/refractory GD, antithyroid drugs over 5 years with positive TRAb. Preparation of the TCR library used RNA extracted from PBMCs. Trimming shortened V by 3 bases and J by 2 bases, and 8 bases separated the two germline ends. The germline CDR1 and CDR2 sequences are MNHEY and SVGEGT. The CDR3 has 13 amino acids. To make TCR beta libraries, researchers used iRepertoire HTBI primers and Arm-PCR of CDR3 regions. TCRdb itself ran the multiplex PCR reads through MiXCR, one entry per CDR3 protein. Among roughly 400,000 distinct CDR3 sequences, over 20% were seen once, and the ten largest hold about 13%.

This TCR derives from a female donor with Graves disease. The material sequenced was peripheral blood mononuclear cells (PBMCs), taken when the disease was refractory, from a patient treated with antithyroid drugs. The genes are TRBV6-2 or TRBV6-3 and TRBJ2-7, with a tentative D call TRBD2 (6 bases). CDR3 amino acids: CASSYSGAYEQYF. For the CDR3, the DNA is TGTGCCAGCAGTTATTCGGGAGCCTACGAGCAGTACTTC.